These 30 T cell receptor beta chains share one sample of origin, sequenced in a study of CD8 T cells in Susac syndrome. After extraction with the RNeasy kit, 0.5 to 1 ug of the RNA was reverse transcribed using random hexamers. MiXCR, run by TCRdb on the immunoSEQ multiplex PCR reads, gives a single entry per CDR3 protein. The sample lists 250,000 to 300,000 distinct CDR3 sequences, around 83% occurring once. What was sequenced was CD8+ T cells from PBMCs. These receptors were taken from a human donor with multiple sclerosis.

This rearrangement joins TRBV19 to TRBJ2-7, with 10 bases identical to TRBD2. With 7 bases clipped from V and 6 bases from J, the junction kept 9 bases outside the gene matches. Per germline, CDR1 LNHDA and CDR2 SQIVND (reference sequence). The CDR3 extends over 14 amino acids. Here the CDR3 DNA reads TGTGCCAGTACTCTGGTAGCGGGAGGACGCGAGCAGTACTTC. Residues: CASTLVAGGREQYF.

The CDR3 loop is CASKGIADYETEAFF. DNA for the CDR3: TGTGCCAGCAAAGGGATCGCCGATTATGAGACTGAAGCTTTCTTT. The rearrangement uses TRBV27 and TRBJ1-1; no definite D call. Germline-derived CDR1 and CDR2 are MNHEY and SMNVEV (reference sequence). The CDR3 length is 15 residues. V lost 7 bases and J lost 5, with 20 bases in between.

This clonotype was seen a single time. V is TRBV27 and J is TRBJ1-1; no firm D call. Trimming removed 1 base at V and 0 bases at J, with 6 bases between. Germline V CDR1 and CDR2: MNHEY, SMNVEV (reference sequence). CDR3 size: 14 residues. CDR3 amino acids: CASSLLGMNTEAFF. The CDR3 nucleotides are TGTGCCAGCAGTTTATTGGGCATGAACACTGAAGCTTTCTTT.

This chain uses TRBV28 with TRBJ2-2, with D unresolved. V was clipped by 3 bases and J by 3 bases, with 14 bases between them. CDR3 length equals 16 residues. Looked up from germline, CDR1 is MDHEN and CDR2 is SYDVKM. The CDR3 loop reads CASSLFSTRYTGELFF. CDR3 bases: TGTGCCAGCAGTTTGTTCTCTACGAGGTACACCGGGGAGCTGTTTTTT. Drawing the rest from reference TRBV28 and TRBJ2-2, the complete variable domain is DVKVTQSSRYLVKRTGEKVFLECVQDMDHENMFWYRQDPGLGLRLIYFSYDVKMKEKGDIPEGYSVSREKKERFSLILESASTNQTSMYLCASSLFSTRYTGELFFGEGSRLTVL.

The chain uses TRBV28 and TRBJ1-1, with D uncertain. V was shortened by 7 bases and J by 1 base, with 10 bases between the two germline ends. The CDR3 runs 13 residues. Germline lookup yields CDR1 MDHEN and CDR2 SYDVKM. In nucleotides, the CDR3 is TGTGCCAGCATCGCACTTGGGAACACTGAAGCTTTCTTT. Translating it yields CASIALGNTEAFF.

V usage is TRBV13 and J usage is TRBJ2-2, with D possibly being TRBD1 or TRBD2 (5 bases each). Per germline, CDR1 PRHDT and CDR2 FYEKMQ (reference sequence). V lost 5 bases and J lost 3, with 13 bases in between. The CDR3 covers 15 residues. Here the CDR3 DNA reads TGTGCCAGCAGCCGCCGGGACGGTTACACCGGGGAGCTGTTTTTT. This gives the protein CASSRRDGYTGELFF.

There are a few counts of this clonotype. The V and J genes are TRBV7-2 and TRBJ2-7; 12 bases line up with TRBD2. The V gene end was trimmed by 4 bases and the J gene end by 2 bases; junction bases not matched to a gene: 6. Germline loops: CDR1 SGHTA, CDR2 FQGNSA. There are 16 residues in the CDR3. The CDR3 nucleotides read TGTGCCAGCAGCTCCCACTCTAGCGGGAGGGCCTACGAGCAGTACTTC. Translated: CASSSHSSGRAYEQYF.

The J gene is TRBJ2-2, the V gene TRBV6-4; D might be TRBD2 (5 bases). Per germline, CDR1 MRHNA and CDR2 SNTAGT. V was pared by 0 bases and J by 6 bases, with 11 bases between. The CDR3 covers 15 residues. The CDR3, as DNA: TGTGCCAGCAGTGACTCCCTTGACGGGGCCGGGGAGCTGTTTTTT. As protein: CASSDSLDGAGELFF.

The chain employs TRBV4-1 and TRBJ2-3, with D maybe TRBD2 (5 bases). Germline lookup yields CDR1 MGHRA and CDR2 YSYEKL. This CDR3 spans 16 amino acids. V was trimmed by 1 base and J by 2 bases, leaving 13 bases between them. In nucleotides, the CDR3 is TGCGCCAGCAGCCAAGGGGGTGGGAGCCCCACAGATACGCAGTATTTT. Translating it yields CASSQGGGSPTDTQYF.

The CDR3 sequence: CASSIYGSLFSTDTQYF. DNA of the CDR3: TGTGCCAGCAGCATATACGGGTCTCTATTTAGCACAGATACGCAGTATTTT. The chain carries TRBV6-1 and TRBJ2-3, with no clear D. The CDR3 is 17 residues long. Germline CDR1 MNHNS, CDR2 SASEGT. V dropped 6 bases and J dropped 0 bases, with 19 bases sitting between them.

J is TRBJ2-7 and V is TRBV28; D is possibly TRBD1 (5 bases). Trimming took 3 bases from V and 6 from J, leaving 12 bases between them. This CDR3 spans 13 amino acids. CDR1 is MDHEN, CDR2 SYDVKM, per germline. The CDR3 here is CASSFVTGGEQYF. In DNA form, the CDR3 reads TGTGCCAGCAGTTTCGTCACAGGCGGCGAGCAGTACTTC.

The V gene is TRBV20-1, the J gene TRBJ2-7, with 12 bases identical to TRBD2. Germline trimming cut 0 bases from V and 2 bases from J; bases unmatched to any gene: 11. The CDR3 runs to 18 residues. Germline assignment: CDR1 DFQATT and CDR2 SNEGSKA (reference sequence). The chain's CDR3 is CSAREGAPSGRVAYEQYF. As DNA, the CDR3 is TGCAGTGCTAGAGAGGGGGCCCCTAGCGGGAGGGTGGCCTACGAGCAGTACTTC.

This clonotype was recorded only once. The gene calls are TRBV4-1 and TRBJ1-4; 7 nucleotides agree with TRBD1. This CDR3 has 16 amino acids. Germline V gives CDR1 MGHRA, CDR2 YSYEKL. V shed 2 bases, J shed 7 bases, and the junction held 10 bases outside the gene matches. In DNA, the CDR3 is TGCGCCAGCAGCCAAAATGCGCGACAGGGACTTGAAAAACTGTTTTTT. It specifies CASSQNARQGLEKLFF.

The J gene is TRBJ1-1, the V gene TRBV7-9, with TRBD1 as a possible D gene (6 bases). Trimming cost V 1 base and J 4 bases, with 13 bases left between them. Germline loops: CDR1 SEHNR, CDR2 FQNEAQ (reference sequence). This CDR3 comprises 15 residues. CDR3 DNA: TGTGCCAGCAGCTTAGGGGGGCTCGGAGGCACTGAAGCTTTCTTT. It yields the protein CASSLGGLGGTEAFF. The variable domain in full, with the rest retrieved from reference TRBV7-9 and TRBJ1-1, is DTGVSQNPRHKITKRGQNVTFRCDPISEHNRLYWYRQTLGQGPEFLTYFQNEAQLEKSRLLSDRFSAERPKGSFSTLEIQRTEQGDSAMYLCASSLGGLGGTEAFFGQGTRLTVV.

The gene calls are TRBV29-1 and TRBJ2-6, with D uncertain. Trimming took 5 bases from V and 0 from J, leaving 17 bases between them. The CDR3 has 17 amino acids. In germline, CDR1 is SQVTM, CDR2 ANQGSEA. The CDR3 nucleotides read TGCAGCGTTCGCGCAGGAGTTTTTCGCTCTGGGGCCAACGTCCTGACTTTC. Translating gives CSVRAGVFRSGANVLTF.

The chain recombines TRBV20-1 with TRBJ1-1; a weak D match, TRBD1 (6 bases). The germline CDR1 and CDR2 sequences are DFQATT and SNEGSKA (reference sequence). This CDR3 region has 13 residues. Trimming removed 2 bases from V and 1 base from J, with 8 bases in between. The CDR3 DNA is TGCAGTGCTAGAAACAGGGCGAACACTGAAGCTTTCTTT. Protein: CSARNRANTEAFF.

The rearrangement links TRBV25-1 to TRBJ2-7, with 7 nucleotides matching TRBD1. From germline, CDR1 is MGHDK and CDR2 SYGVNS. This CDR3 contains 13 residues. V shed 3 bases and J 3 bases; nucleotides not matched to a gene: 2. The CDR3 loop reads CASSEGQLYEQYF. In nucleotides, the CDR3 is TGTGCCAGCAGTGAGGGACAGCTCTACGAGCAGTACTTC.

The CDR3 protein is CSVEAFIDEQFF. The CDR3 nucleotides are TGCAGCGTTGAAGCCTTCATCGATGAGCAGTTCTTC. The rearrangement links TRBV29-1 to TRBJ2-1; D gene unclear. Per germline, CDR1 SQVTM and CDR2 ANQGSEA. The CDR3 extends over 12 amino acids. Trimming removed 1 base from V and 8 bases from J, with 9 bases in between.

The chain has TRBV6-1 and TRBJ2-7; tentative D call: TRBD1 (6 bases). Germline V lookup: CDR1 MNHNS, CDR2 SASEGT. CDR3 length: 14 residues. Trimming shortened V by 8 bases and J by 2 bases, and 16 bases separated the two germline ends. CDR3 region: CASAGASLAYEQYF. Here the CDR3 DNA reads TGTGCCAGCGCAGGGGCCTCGCTGGCCTACGAGCAGTACTTC.

The chain uses TRBV28 and TRBJ2-7; D is unresolved. This CDR3 contains 10 residues. Trimming cost V 1 base and J 5 bases, with 0 bases left between them. CDR1 is MDHEN, CDR2 SYDVKM, per germline. The CDR3 reads CASSLYEQYF. The DNA for the CDR3 is TGTGCCAGCAGTTTATACGAGCAGTACTTC.

This chain links TRBV7-3 with TRBJ2-1; 11 nucleotides match TRBD2. The CDR3 consists of 16 residues. Germline-derived CDR1 and CDR2 are SGHTA and FQGTGA. The junction had 7 bases not matched to a gene; V was cut back by 5 bases and J by 4 bases. The chain's CDR3 is CASSAPGTSGYNEQFF. DNA of the CDR3: TGTGCCAGCAGCGCACCTGGGACTAGCGGTTACAATGAGCAGTTCTTC.

The gene calls are TRBV24-1 and TRBJ1-2; TRBD1 might be the D (5 bases). Germline CDR1 and CDR2: KGHDR and SFDVKD. CDR3 length: 14 residues. V shed 4 bases and J shed 0 bases, with 8 bases lying between them. The CDR3: CATSEKGSNYGYTF. For the CDR3, the DNA is TGTGCCACCAGTGAGAAGGGGTCTAACTATGGCTACACCTTC.

The chain has TRBV3-1 and TRBJ2-7; 11 nucleotides agree with TRBD2. The CDR3 is 15 amino acids. V shed 4 bases, J shed 9 bases, and the junction held 11 bases outside the gene matches. Germline V gene sequence: CDR1 LGHDT, CDR2 YNNKEL (reference sequence). This chain's CDR3 is CASSRQTSGKWGQYF. CDR3 sequence (DNA): TGTGCCAGCAGCCGTCAGACTAGCGGGAAATGGGGGCAGTACTTC.

The V call is TRBV20-1, the J call TRBJ2-3, with D unresolved. Trimming took off 7 bases at V and 0 bases at J, with 11 bases between the two ends. Germline assignment: CDR1 DFQATT and CDR2 SNEGSKA (reference sequence). The CDR3 runs 13 residues. As DNA, the CDR3 is TGCAGTGTGAGACTTGCTAGCACAGATACGCAGTATTTT. Translation gives CSVRLASTDTQYF.

This sequence joins TRBV12-5 and TRBJ2-3; D is perhaps TRBD1 (5 bases). V was pared by 7 bases and J by 4 bases, with 9 bases between. This CDR3 is built from 12 residues. Germline CDR1 LGHNT, CDR2 FRNRAP. DNA for the CDR3: TGTGCTAGTGTCCAAGGGGCAGATACGCAGTATTTT. Its protein is CASVQGADTQYF.

The chain links TRBV30 to TRBJ2-5; 8 bases fit TRBD1. The CDR3 is 13 residues long. With 5 bases clipped from V and 5 bases from J, the junction kept 7 bases outside the gene matches. Germline V gene sequence: CDR1 GTSNPN, CDR2 SVGIG (reference sequence). CDR3 bases: TGTGCCTGGGACAGGGGAGAGGGGGAGACCCAGTACTTC. The encoded protein is CAWDRGEGETQYF.

Details on this clonotype: A much larger clonotype is one base distant, so this may be a read error. This chain links TRBV9 with TRBJ2-1, with 7 positions matching TRBD2. The CDR3 sequence is 15 residues long. V was clipped by 0 bases and J by 6 bases; unmatched bases: 6. Germline V lookup: CDR1 SGDLS, CDR2 YYNGEE. The CDR3 loop reads CASSVGLAEFNEQFF. In DNA, the CDR3 is TGTGCCAGCAGCGTAGGGCTAGCGGAGTTCAATGAGCAGTTCTTC.

The sample holds a few counts of this clonotype. The genes are TRBV5-4 and TRBJ2-7, with D uncertain. CDR3 length: 14 residues. Trimming removed 4 bases from V and 0 bases from J, with 11 bases in between. CDR1 and CDR2 from the germline V gene are SGHNT and YYREEE (reference sequence). The CDR3 sequence: CASSRPSASYEQYF. In DNA form, the CDR3 reads TGTGCCAGCAGCCGGCCCTCGGCCTCCTACGAGCAGTACTTC.

This chain links TRBV7-9 with TRBJ1-1; D is undetermined. This CDR3 spans 14 amino acids. CDR1 is SEHNR and CDR2 is FQNEAQ in the germline V gene (reference sequence). Trimming removed 1 base from V and 7 bases from J, with 13 bases in between. DNA of the CDR3: TGTGCCAGCAGCTTAGTCACGGGGAGTGGTGAAGCTTTCTTT. This sequence encodes CASSLVTGSGEAFF.

The chain employs TRBV7-2 and TRBJ2-2, with 8 bases identical to TRBD1. This CDR3 region has 16 residues. V gave up 4 bases and J gave up 6 bases; unmatched junction bases: 10. Per the germline V gene, CDR1 is SGHTA and CDR2 is FQGNSA. The CDR3 nucleotides read TGTGCCAGCAGCTCTTGGACAGGGCGGAAGGCCGGGGAGCTGTTTTTT. Its protein product is CASSSWTGRKAGELFF.